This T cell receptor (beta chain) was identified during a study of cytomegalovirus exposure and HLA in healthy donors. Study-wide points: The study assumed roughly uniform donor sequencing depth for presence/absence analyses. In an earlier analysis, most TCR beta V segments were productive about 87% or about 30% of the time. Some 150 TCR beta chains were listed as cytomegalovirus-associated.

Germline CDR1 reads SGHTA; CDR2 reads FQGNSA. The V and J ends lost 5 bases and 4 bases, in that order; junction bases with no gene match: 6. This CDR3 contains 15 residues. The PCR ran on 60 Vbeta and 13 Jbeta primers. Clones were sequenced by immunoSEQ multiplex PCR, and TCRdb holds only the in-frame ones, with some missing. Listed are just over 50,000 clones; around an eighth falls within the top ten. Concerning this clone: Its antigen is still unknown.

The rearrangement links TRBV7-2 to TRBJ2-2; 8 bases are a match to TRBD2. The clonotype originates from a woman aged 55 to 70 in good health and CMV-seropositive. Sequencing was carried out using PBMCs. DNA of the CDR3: TGTGCCAGCAGCCCCCGTCGGGGGGGCACCGGGGAGCTGTTTTTT. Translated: CASSPRRGGTGELFF.